The clone carrying this T cell receptor beta chain was seen ten or more times. Its specificity is not known. Time point given: sample taken at primary tumor resection. The study sequenced unsorted whole RNA from tumor, nontumor lung or frozen PBMC. A unique molecular identifier was attached to every TCR cDNA molecule. TCRdb re-called the 5' RACE reads with MiXCR, one entry per CDR3 protein. The data contain roughly 25,000 distinct CDR3 sequences, roughly 7% of them singletons. This sample was included in a study of spatial heterogeneity in lung cancer. Regarding the study as a whole: Ubiquitous expanded tumor TCRs surfaced in blood more at resection than they did at follow-up.

J was trimmed by 2 bases and V by 3 bases; bases with no gene match: 4. Germline V gives CDR1 MDHEN, CDR2 SYDVKM. The CDR3 runs 14 residues. The gene calls are TRBV28 and TRBJ2-7, with 7 positions matching TRBD2. This TCR came from a male donor with early-stage non-small cell lung cancer. The sample here was PBMCs, taken at surgery. The CDR3 coding sequence is TGTGCCAGCAGTTTGGGGACTACCACCTACGAGCAGTACTTC. Encoded protein: CASSLGTTTYEQYF.